A single sample gave rise to the 13 T cell receptor beta chains below, sequenced in a study of blood T cell repertoires in COVID-19. Method: immunoSEQ multiplex PCR; TCRdb's copy keeps in-frame clones and lacks some. The sample has 39,000 or so clones; around 83% are singletons. The sequenced material came from peripheral blood. Receptors were obtained from a woman over 75 with active or convalescent COVID-19.

CDR3 DNA sequence: TGTGCCAGCAGCCTCCGACAGGGAAATTCACCCCTCCACTTT. Residues: CASSLRQGNSPLHF. The gene calls are TRBV6-5 and TRBJ1-6, with TRBD1 identical over 7 bases. This CDR3 comprises 14 residues. The trim removed 6 bases at V and 7 bases at J, leaving 6 bases unmatched. Germline assignment: CDR1 MNHEY and CDR2 SVGAGI.

V usage is TRBV28 and J usage is TRBJ1-5; D remains ambiguous. V lost 3 bases and J lost 6, with 9 bases in between. Germline V gene sequence: CDR1 MDHEN, CDR2 SYDVKM. This CDR3 contains 13 residues. This chain's CDR3 is CASSLERSQPQHF. DNA of the CDR3: TGTGCCAGCAGTTTGGAACGGAGTCAGCCCCAGCATTTT.

The rearrangement joins TRBV30 to TRBJ1-2, with 8 bases that match TRBD1. The CDR3 sequence is 13 residues long. V dropped 3 bases and J dropped 3; count of bases not matched to a gene: 3. Germline V CDR1 and CDR2: GTSNPN, SVGIG (reference sequence). This CDR3 reads CAWRGRGHYGYTF. The CDR3 DNA reads as TGTGCCTGGAGAGGCAGGGGGCACTATGGCTACACCTTC. The full variable domain, in which reference TRBV30 and TRBJ1-2 provide the parts outside the CDR3, is SQTIHQWPATLVQPVGSPLSLECTVEGTSNPNLYWYRQAAGRGLQLLFYSVGIGQISSEVPQNLSASRPQDRQFILSSKKLLLSDSGFYLCAWRGRGHYGYTFGSGTRLTVV.

This sequence joins TRBV4-1 and TRBJ1-2; 11 bases are shared with TRBD1. This CDR3 is built from 17 residues. V shed 2 bases, J shed 2 bases, and the junction held 7 bases outside the gene matches. Germline CDR1 MGHRA, CDR2 YSYEKL. CDR3 DNA sequence: TGCGCCAGCAGCCAAAGGACAGGGGGCCTTTTAAACTATGGCTACACCTTC. This gives the protein CASSQRTGGLLNYGYTF.

This sequence joins TRBV19 and TRBJ2-7; D gene unclear. CDR1 is LNHDA, CDR2 SQIVND, per germline (reference sequence). V was shortened by 5 bases and J by 1 base, with 9 bases between the two germline ends. This CDR3 region has 13 residues. The CDR3 nucleotides read TGTGCCAGTAGTGCAGGCACGTCCTACGAGCAGTACTTC. The encoded protein is CASSAGTSYEQYF.

The J gene is TRBJ2-1, the V gene TRBV28; a weak D match, TRBD2 (6 bases). Between the trimmed V and J ends, which lost 6 bases and 3 bases, there was a span of 18 bases. In germline, CDR1 is MDHEN, CDR2 SYDVKM. The CDR3 runs to 16 residues. CDR3 residues: CASRDGAGKFYNEQFF. The CDR3 coding sequence is TGTGCCAGCAGGGATGGGGCGGGGAAATTCTACAATGAGCAGTTCTTC.

J is TRBJ1-1 and V is TRBV5-4; tentative D call: TRBD1 (5 bases). CDR3 length: 14 amino acids. Trimming shortened V by 1 base and J by 6 bases, and 13 bases separated the two germline ends. CDR1 is SGHNT and CDR2 is YYREEE in the germline V gene (reference sequence). In DNA, the CDR3 is TGTGCCAGCAGCTTGTTCCAGGGCCATCCTGAAGCTTTCTTT. It translates to CASSLFQGHPEAFF.

The chain recombines TRBV7-3 with TRBJ1-6; 7 bases are shared with TRBD1. V lost 3 bases, J lost 6 bases, and 2 bases stayed unmatched. The CDR3 has 14 residues. Germline V lookup: CDR1 SGHTA, CDR2 FQGTGA. The CDR3 nucleotides are TGTGCCAGCAGCTTGGGACAGTCTAATTCACCCCTCCACTTT. This gives the protein CASSLGQSNSPLHF.

This chain joins TRBV24-1 and TRBJ2-5; 7 bases are a match to TRBD1. Trimming at V came to 6 bases and at J to 0 bases, leaving 3 bases not matched to a gene. Germline V gene data show CDR1 as KGHDR and CDR2 as SFDVKD. The CDR3 sequence is 14 residues long. The CDR3: CATSQGDYQETQYF. The CDR3 DNA is TGTGCCACCAGTCAGGGGGATTACCAAGAGACCCAGTACTTC.

This clone is a singleton in its sample. The rearrangement links TRBV27 to TRBJ2-3; 8 positions agree with TRBD2. This CDR3 spans 16 amino acids. V dropped 6 bases and J dropped 1; count of bases not matched to a gene: 9. Germline CDR1 is MNHEY and CDR2 is SMNVEV (reference sequence). Here the CDR3 reads CASSPEGAGGTDTQYF. The DNA of the CDR3 is TGTGCCAGCAGCCCCGAGGGAGCGGGAGGCACAGATACGCAGTATTTT.

V is TRBV4-2 and J is TRBJ2-4; D might be TRBD2 (6 bases). Germline-derived CDR1 and CDR2 are LGHNA and YNFKEQ. The CDR3 sequence is 14 residues long. V lost 3 bases and J 6 bases, leaving 12 bases between the germline ends. The CDR3, as DNA: TGTGCCAGCAGCCAGACGATGGGGGGAAACATTCAGTACTTC. Protein product: CASSQTMGGNIQYF.

The chain links TRBV27 to TRBJ2-7; D is perhaps TRBD2 (5 bases). V was pared by 6 bases and J by 0 bases, with 12 bases between. Per the germline V gene, CDR1 is MNHEY and CDR2 is SMNVEV (reference sequence). The CDR3 extends over 14 amino acids. The CDR3 is CASRGSGSSYEQYF. CDR3 in DNA: TGTGCCAGCAGGGGTTCGGGATCCTCCTACGAGCAGTACTTC.

The chain links TRBV28 to TRBJ1-2, with no clear D. The CDR3 runs to 14 residues. Germline V CDR1 and CDR2: MDHEN, SYDVKM. V was shortened by 3 bases and J by 7 bases, with 15 bases between the two germline ends. For the CDR3, the DNA is TGTGCCAGCAGTTTGGCACAGCCAGAATTTGGCTACACCTTC. Amino acids: CASSLAQPEFGYTF.